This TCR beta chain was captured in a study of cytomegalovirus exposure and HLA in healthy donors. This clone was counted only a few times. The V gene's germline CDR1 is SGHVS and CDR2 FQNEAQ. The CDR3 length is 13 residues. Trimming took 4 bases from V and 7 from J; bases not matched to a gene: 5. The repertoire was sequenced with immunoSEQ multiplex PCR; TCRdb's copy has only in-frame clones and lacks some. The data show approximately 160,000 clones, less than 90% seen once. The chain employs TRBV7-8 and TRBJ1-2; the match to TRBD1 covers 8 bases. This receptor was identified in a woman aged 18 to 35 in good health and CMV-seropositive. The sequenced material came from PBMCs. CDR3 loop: CASSSGQGGGYTF. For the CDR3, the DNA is TGTGCCAGCAGCTCTGGACAGGGTGGTGGCTACACCTTC.